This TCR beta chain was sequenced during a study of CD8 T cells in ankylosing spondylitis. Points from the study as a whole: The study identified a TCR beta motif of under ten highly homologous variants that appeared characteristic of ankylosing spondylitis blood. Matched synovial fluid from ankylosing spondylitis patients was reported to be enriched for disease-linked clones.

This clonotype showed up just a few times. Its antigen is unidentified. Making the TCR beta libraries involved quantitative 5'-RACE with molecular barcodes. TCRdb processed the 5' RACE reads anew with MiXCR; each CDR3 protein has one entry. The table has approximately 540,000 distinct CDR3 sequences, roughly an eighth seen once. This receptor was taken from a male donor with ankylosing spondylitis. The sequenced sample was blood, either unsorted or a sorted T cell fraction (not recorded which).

The CDR3 here is CSARAGTSNEQFF. As DNA, the CDR3 is TGCAGTGCTAGAGCCGGGACTAGCAATGAGCAGTTCTTC. The chain has TRBV20-1 and TRBJ2-1; 8 bases match TRBD2. V was clipped by 1 base and J by 6 bases; unmatched bases: 2. The germline V gene encodes CDR1 DFQATT and CDR2 SNEGSKA (reference sequence). The CDR3 length is 13 residues.